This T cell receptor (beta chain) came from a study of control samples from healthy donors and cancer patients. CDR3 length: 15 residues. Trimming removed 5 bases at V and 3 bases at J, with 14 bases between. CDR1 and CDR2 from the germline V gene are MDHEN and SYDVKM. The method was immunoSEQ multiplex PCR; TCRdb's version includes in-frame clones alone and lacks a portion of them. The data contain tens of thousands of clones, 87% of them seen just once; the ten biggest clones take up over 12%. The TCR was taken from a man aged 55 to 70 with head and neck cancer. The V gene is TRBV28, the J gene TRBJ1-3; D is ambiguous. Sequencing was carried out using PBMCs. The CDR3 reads CASSPSQDGGNTIYF. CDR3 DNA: TGTGCCAGCAGTCCATCCCAGGACGGTGGAAACACCATATATTTT.